This TCR beta chain was recorded in a study of blood T cell repertoires in COVID-19. About the research overall: Sites in the United States, Italy and Spain provided acute and convalescent COVID-19 samples.

In the original analysis: Scientists estimated how many nucleated cells there were by amplifying reference gene primers. Using immunoSEQ multiplex PCR, the repertoire was profiled, and TCRdb retains in-frame clones only, with some absent. The V and J calls and clone size are taken from that table; D and trimming were inferred from the DNA. The sample has 150,000 or so clones; around 83% are singletons. Trimming took off 5 bases at V and 6 bases at J, with 26 bases between the two ends. This CDR3 spans 19 amino acids. Germline CDR1 ENHRY, CDR2 SYGVKD. Sequenced sample: peripheral blood. This clonotype was sampled from a man in his forties or fifties with active or convalescent COVID-19. J is TRBJ1-6 and V is TRBV10-3; D perhaps matches TRBD1 (6 bases). CDR3 region: CAISSTGTRVSMRNSPLHF. In nucleotides, the CDR3 is TGTGCCATCAGTTCCACCGGGACACGGGTCTCGATGCGTAATTCACCCCTCCACTTT.